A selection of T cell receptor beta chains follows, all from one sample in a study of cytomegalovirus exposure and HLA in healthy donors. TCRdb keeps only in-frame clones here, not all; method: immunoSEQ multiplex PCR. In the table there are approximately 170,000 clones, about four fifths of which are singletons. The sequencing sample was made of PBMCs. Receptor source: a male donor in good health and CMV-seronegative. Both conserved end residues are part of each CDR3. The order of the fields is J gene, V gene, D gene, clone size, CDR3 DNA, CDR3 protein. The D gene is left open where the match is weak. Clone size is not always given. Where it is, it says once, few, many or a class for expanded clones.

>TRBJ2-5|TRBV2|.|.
TGTGCCAGCAGGTGGGACTCAACCGCTCCGGGGGAGACCCAGTACTTC
CASRWDSTAPGETQYF
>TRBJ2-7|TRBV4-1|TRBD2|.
TGCGCCAGCAGCCCTAGGGGACTAGCGGGAGGCGAGCAGTACTTC
CASSPRGLAGGEQYF
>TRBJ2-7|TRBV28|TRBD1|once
TGTGCCAGCAGTTTATTGTACAGGGGGAGCGAGCAGTACTTC
CASSLLYRGSEQYF
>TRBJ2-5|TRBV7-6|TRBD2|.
TGTGCCAGCAGCTACCGACTAGCGGGAGGGGAAGAGACCCAGTACTTC
CASSYRLAGGEETQYF
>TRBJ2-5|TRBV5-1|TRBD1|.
TGCGCCAGCAGCTTGGAGGCGGCAGGGGGCGCGGAGACCCAGTACTTC
CASSLEAAGGAETQYF
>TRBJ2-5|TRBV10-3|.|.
TGTGCCATCAGTGGGGAGGGGGGGGAGACCCAGTACTTC
CAISGEGGETQYF
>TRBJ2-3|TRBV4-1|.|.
TGCGCCAGCAGCCAAGGCTCTAGCGGCACAGATACGCAGTATTTT
CASSQGSSGTDTQYF
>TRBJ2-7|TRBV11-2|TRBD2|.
TGTGCCAGCAGAAGTAGCGGGAGTACTGTCGAGCAGTACTTC
CASRSSGSTVEQYF
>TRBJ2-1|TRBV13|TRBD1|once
TGTGCCAGCAGTTTGTCCCCGGGACAGGGGTGGAATGAGCAGTTCTTC
CASSLSPGQGWNEQFF
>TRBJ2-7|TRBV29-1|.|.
TGCAGCGTTGGACAGAGTAGAGACGAGCAGTACTTC
CSVGQSRDEQYF
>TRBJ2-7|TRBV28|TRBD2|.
TGTGCCAGCAGTCTCCCGCTGGGACTAGGGCCCTACGAGCAGTACTTC
CASSLPLGLGPYEQYF
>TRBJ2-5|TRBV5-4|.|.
TGTGCCAGCAGCTTGGCCTGGAAGGGGGAGACCCAGTACTTC
CASSLAWKGETQYF
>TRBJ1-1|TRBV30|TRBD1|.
TGTGCCTGGACCAATAAATACAACAGGGGGCGGAACACTGAAGCTTTCTTT
CAWTNKYNRGRNTEAFF
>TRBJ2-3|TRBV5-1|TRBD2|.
TGCGCCAGCAGCGTAGGACTAGCCGTAGATACGCAGTATTTT
CASSVGLAVDTQYF
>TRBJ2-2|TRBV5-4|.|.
TGTGCCAGCAGCTTGGGTCCCGGACAAAACACCGGGGAGCTGTTTTTT
CASSLGPGQNTGELFF
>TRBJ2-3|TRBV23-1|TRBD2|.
TGCGCCAGCAGTCAAAAACGGACTAGCGGGAGAGATACGCAGTATTTT
CASSQKRTSGRDTQYF
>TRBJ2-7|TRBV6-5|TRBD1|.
TGTGCCAGCAGTTCTCGGACAGGGGCCTACGAGCAGTACTTC
CASSSRTGAYEQYF
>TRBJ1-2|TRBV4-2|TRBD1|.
TGTGCCAGCAGCCAAGAACCTGGGACAGGAGCTCCCTATGGCTACACCTTC
CASSQEPGTGAPYGYTF
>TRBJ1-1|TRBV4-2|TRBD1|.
TGTGCCAGCAGCCAAGATTACAGGGGAGACACTGAAGCTTTCTTT
CASSQDYRGDTEAFF
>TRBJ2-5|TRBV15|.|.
TGTGCCACCAGCAGACCTGGGGGGGGCGTGGAGACCCAGTACTTC
CATSRPGGGVETQYF
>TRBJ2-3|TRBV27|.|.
TGTGCCAGCAGTTTCCTCCCTAGGCCCAGCACAGATACGCAGTATTTT
CASSFLPRPSTDTQYF
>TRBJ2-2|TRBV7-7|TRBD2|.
TGTGCCAGCAGCTCCATGGGACTAGCCCGTGCCGGGGAGCTGTTTTTT
CASSSMGLARAGELFF
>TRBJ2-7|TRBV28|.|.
TGTGCCAGCAATAGACAGCGCTCCTACGAGCAGTACTTC
CASNRQRSYEQYF
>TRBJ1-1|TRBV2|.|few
TGTGCCAGCAGCCGGACAGTGAACACTGAAGCTTTCTTT
CASSRTVNTEAFF
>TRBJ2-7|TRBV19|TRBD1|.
TGTGCCAGTAGACGGACAGGGGGCAAGGGGGAGCAGTACTTC
CASRRTGGKGEQYF
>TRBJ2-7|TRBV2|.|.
TGTGCCAGCAGTGAAACCCCAGTGGAGCAGTACTTC
CASSETPVEQYF
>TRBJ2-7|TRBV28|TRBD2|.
TGTGCCAGCAGTCCTCAAGGACTAGCGGGAGATGCCGCTGGCTACGAGCAGTACTTC
CASSPQGLAGDAAGYEQYF
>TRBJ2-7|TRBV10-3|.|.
TGTGCCATCAGTGAGGGCGGACTTCCCTACGAGCAGTACTTC
CAISEGGLPYEQYF
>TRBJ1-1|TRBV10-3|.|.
TGTGCCATCAGTGAGTCTGGGGGCGGTAACACTGAAGCTTTCTTT
CAISESGGGNTEAFF
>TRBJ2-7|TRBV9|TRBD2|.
TGTGCCAGCAGCGTAGGGGCGGGAGTGGGGGAGCAGTACTTC
CASSVGAGVGEQYF
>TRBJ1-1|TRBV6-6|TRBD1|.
TGTGCCAGCAGTTACAGGACAGGGGCGGACACTGAAGCTTTCTTT
CASSYRTGADTEAFF
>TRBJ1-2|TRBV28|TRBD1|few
TGTGCCAGCAGATCGACAGGGGACTATGGCTACACCTTC
CASRSTGDYGYTF
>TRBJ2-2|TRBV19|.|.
TGTGCCAGTAGTTTCCAGGGGGGTGGCACCGGGGAGCTGTTTTTT
CASSFQGGGTGELFF
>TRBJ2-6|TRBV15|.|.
TGTGCCACCAGCCAAGACTCCTCTGGGGCCAACGTCCTGACTTTC
CATSQDSSGANVLTF
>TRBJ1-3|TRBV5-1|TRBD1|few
TGCGCCAGCAGCCTGGGACAGCCCGACTCTGGAAACACCATATATTTT
CASSLGQPDSGNTIYF
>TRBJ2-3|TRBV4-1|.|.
TGCGCCAGCAGCCTAGGGGCCTTGGCAGATACGCAGTATTTT
CASSLGALADTQYF
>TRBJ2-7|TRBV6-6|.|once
TGTGCCAGCAGTTACCCTGGGGCAGGATACTACGAGCAGTACTTC
CASSYPGAGYYEQYF
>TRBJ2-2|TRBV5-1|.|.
TGCGCCAGCAGCTTGGAGGGACTGAGCGCGGGGCCCGGGGAGCTGTTTTTT
CASSLEGLSAGPGELFF
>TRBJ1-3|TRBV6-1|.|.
TGTGCCAGCAGTGATTATCTGGGCGGGGGCTCTGGAAACACCATATATTTT
CASSDYLGGGSGNTIYF
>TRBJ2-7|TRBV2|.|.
TGTGCCAGCAGTGGGGTTGGAACAGGGAGCTCCTACGAGCAGTACTTC
CASSGVGTGSSYEQYF
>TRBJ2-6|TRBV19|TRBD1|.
TGTGCCAGTAGTGACAGGGCTGGGGCCAACGTCCTGACTTTC
CASSDRAGANVLTF
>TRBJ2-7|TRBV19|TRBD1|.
TGTGCCAGTAGACGGACAGGGGGCAATCCCTACGAGCAGTACTTC
CASRRTGGNPYEQYF
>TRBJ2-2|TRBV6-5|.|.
TGTGCCAGCAGTTACTCGCCAGGGGCTAACACCGGGGAGCTGTTTTTT
CASSYSPGANTGELFF
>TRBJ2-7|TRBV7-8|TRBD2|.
TGTGCCAGCAGCTTAGGGCTAGCGGCCACCTACGAGCAGTACTTC
CASSLGLAATYEQYF
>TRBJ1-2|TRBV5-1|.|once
TGCGCCAGCAGCTTGTCGTCGGGGGGGCTTTCATCGGGCGGCTACACCTTC
CASSLSSGGLSSGGYTF
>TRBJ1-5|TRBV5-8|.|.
TGTGCCAGCAGCTTTGTGGCGGGTCAGCCCCAGCATTTT
CASSFVAGQPQHF
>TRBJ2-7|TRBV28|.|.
TGTGCCAGCAGTTTAGCCGGGAGTACCTACGAGCAGTACTTC
CASSLAGSTYEQYF
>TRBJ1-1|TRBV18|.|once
TGTGCCAGCTCACTTGGCGGGGGAGGGAACACTGAAGCTTTCTTT
CASSLGGGGNTEAFF
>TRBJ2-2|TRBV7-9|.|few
TGTGCCAGCAGCTTAAGTAGAACCACAAGACGAGGGACCGGGGAGCTGTTTTTT
CASSLSRTTRRGTGELFF
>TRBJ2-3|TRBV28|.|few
TGTGCCAGCAGTTTAGGTGCGGGGCGAACAGATACGCAGTATTTT
CASSLGAGRTDTQYF
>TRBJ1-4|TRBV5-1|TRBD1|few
TGCGCCAGCAGCTTGGGGGGACAGCGTAATGAAAAACTGTTTTTT
CASSLGGQRNEKLFF
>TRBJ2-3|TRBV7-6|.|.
TGTGCCAGCAGCCCCCTGGGGGGGGGCACCGCGGGGGATATTTTGGGTACGCAGTATTTT
CASSPLGGGTAGDILGTQYF
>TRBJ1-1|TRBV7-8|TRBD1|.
TGTGCCAGCAGCCGACAGGGGTGGGACACTGAAGCTTTCTTT
CASSRQGWDTEAFF
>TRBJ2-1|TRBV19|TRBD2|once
TGTGCCAGTATGTCTAGCGGATTATACAATGAGCAGTTCTTC
CASMSSGLYNEQFF